The clone carrying this TCR beta chain was observed many times. No antigen is known for it. A universal primer site and UMIs were added as TCR cDNA was made by 5'RACE template switching. MiXCR was run by TCRdb on the 5' RACE reads, yielding one entry per CDR3 protein. The table has about 74,000 distinct CDR3 sequences, approximately 7.7% seen once. V dropped 5 bases and J dropped 9 bases, with 14 bases sitting between them. The CDR3 extends over 13 amino acids. The V gene's germline CDR1 is SGHTA and CDR2 FQGTGA. The entry originates in a study of T cells after yellow fever vaccination. Study observations and caveats: Of the clonotypes, a small share occurred in both CD4 and CD8 compartments.

The sequenced sample was CD8+ T cells sorted from PBMCs, obtained about 5 days after the first yellow fever vaccination. The chain carries TRBV7-3 and TRBJ2-1, with a weak D call TRBD2 (6 bases). The receptor comes from a man aged 18-30 years who received the YFV17D yellow fever vaccine. The CDR3 spells CASSGSPGLEQFF. CDR3 DNA sequence: TGTGCCAGCAGCGGATCACCGGGACTTGAGCAGTTCTTC.